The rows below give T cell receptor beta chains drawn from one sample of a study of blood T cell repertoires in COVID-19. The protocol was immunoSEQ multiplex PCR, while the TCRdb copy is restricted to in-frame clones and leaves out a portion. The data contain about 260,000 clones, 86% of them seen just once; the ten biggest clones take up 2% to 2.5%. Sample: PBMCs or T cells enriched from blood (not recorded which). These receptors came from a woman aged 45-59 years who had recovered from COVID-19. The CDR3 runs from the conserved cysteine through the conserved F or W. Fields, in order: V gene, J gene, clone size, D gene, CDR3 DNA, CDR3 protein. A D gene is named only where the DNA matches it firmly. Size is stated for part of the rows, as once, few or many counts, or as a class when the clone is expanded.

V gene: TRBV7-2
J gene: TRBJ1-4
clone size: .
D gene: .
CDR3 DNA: TGTGCCAGCAGCTTAAGTCCGGCTCGGGGAACTAATGAAAAACTGTTTTTT
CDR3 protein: CASSLSPARGTNEKLFF

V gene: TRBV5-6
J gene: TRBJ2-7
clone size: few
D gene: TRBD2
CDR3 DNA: TGTGCCAGCAGCATAGGGACTAATTTCGGAGAGCAGTACTTC
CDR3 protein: CASSIGTNFGEQYF

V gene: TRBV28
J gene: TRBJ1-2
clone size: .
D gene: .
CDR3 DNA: TGTGCCAGCAGCTTAAGGACATACGGCTACACCTTC
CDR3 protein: CASSLRTYGYTF

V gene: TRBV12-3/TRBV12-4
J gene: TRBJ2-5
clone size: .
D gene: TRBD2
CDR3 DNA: TGTGCCAGCAGTACCCAGCGGGAGGCGACCCAGTACTTC
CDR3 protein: CASSTQREATQYF

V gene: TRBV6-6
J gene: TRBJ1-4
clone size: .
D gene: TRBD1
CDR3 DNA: TGTGCCAGCTGCTCCGACAGGGGGAAGAAAAAACTGTTTTTT
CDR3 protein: CASCSDRGKKKLFF

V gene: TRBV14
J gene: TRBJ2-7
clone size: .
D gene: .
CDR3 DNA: TGTGCCAGCAGCCCCAGGTTAAGGGGAGAGCAGTACTTC
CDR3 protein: CASSPRLRGEQYF

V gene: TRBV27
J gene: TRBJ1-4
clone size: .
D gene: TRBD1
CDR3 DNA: TGTGCCAGCAGTCCCAACAGGGGTACTAATGAAAAACTGTTTTTT
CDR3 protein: CASSPNRGTNEKLFF

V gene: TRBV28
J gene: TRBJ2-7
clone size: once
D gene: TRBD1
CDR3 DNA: TGTGCCAGCAGTTCTCCTCGGGACAGAAGGGTCTACGAGCAGTACTTC
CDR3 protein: CASSSPRDRRVYEQYF

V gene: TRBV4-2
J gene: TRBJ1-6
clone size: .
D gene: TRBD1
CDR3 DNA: TGTGCCAGCAGCCAAAACAGGGGACAGCGAAATTCACCCCTCCACTTT
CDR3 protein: CASSQNRGQRNSPLHF

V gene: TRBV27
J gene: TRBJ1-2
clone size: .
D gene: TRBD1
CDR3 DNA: TGTGCCAGCAGCTCCGGGGACAGGAGACCCCGCTATGGCTACACCTTC
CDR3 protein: CASSSGDRRPRYGYTF

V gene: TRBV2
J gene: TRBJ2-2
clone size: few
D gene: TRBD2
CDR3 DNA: TGTGCCAGCGCGGGGAGGGGTACCGGGGAGCTGTTTTTT
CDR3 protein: CASAGRGTGELFF

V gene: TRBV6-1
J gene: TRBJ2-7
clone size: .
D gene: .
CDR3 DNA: TGTGCCAGCAGTGAAGGGGCAGGCTACTCCTACGAGCAGTACTTC
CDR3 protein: CASSEGAGYSYEQYF

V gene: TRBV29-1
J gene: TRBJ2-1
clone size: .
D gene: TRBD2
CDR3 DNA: TGCAGCGTTGTGTTAGCGGGGCACTCCTACAATGAGCAGTTCTTC
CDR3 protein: CSVVLAGHSYNEQFF

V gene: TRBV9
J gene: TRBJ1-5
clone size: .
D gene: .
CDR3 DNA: TGTGCCAGCAGCGGAGGGCTCGAGGGTCAGCCCCAGCATTTT
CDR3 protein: CASSGGLEGQPQHF

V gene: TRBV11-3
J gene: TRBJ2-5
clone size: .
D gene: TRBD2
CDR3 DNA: TGTGCCAGCAGCCCACCGGGACTAGCAATGGAGACCCAGTACTTC
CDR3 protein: CASSPPGLAMETQYF

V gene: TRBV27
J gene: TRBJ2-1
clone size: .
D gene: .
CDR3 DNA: TGTGCCAGCAGTCCGCGGGTGGGCGAGCAGTTCTTC
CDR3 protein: CASSPRVGEQFF

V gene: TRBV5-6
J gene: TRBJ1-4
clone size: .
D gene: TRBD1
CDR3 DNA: TGTGCCAGCAGCCGGGACAGGTTGGGGGAAAAACTGTTTTTT
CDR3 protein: CASSRDRLGEKLFF

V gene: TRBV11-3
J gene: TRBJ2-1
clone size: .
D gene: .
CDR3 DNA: TGTGCCAGCAGCTTAGATGGGGCAGGTCTCCATGAGCAGTTCTTC
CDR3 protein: CASSLDGAGLHEQFF

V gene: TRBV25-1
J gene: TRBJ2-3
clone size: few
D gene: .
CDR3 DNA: TGTGCCAGCAGTGAATCGGGCGGGCGGACAGATACGCAGTATTTT
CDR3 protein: CASSESGGRTDTQYF

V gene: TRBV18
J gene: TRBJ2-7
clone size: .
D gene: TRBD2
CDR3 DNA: TGTGCCAGCTCACCCGCTATCCGGGGGGCCTACGAGCAGTACTTC
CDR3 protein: CASSPAIRGAYEQYF

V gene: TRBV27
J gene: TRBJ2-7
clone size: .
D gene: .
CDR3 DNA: TGTGCCAGCAAGGAGACAGGTCTCTACGAGCAGTACTTC
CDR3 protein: CASKETGLYEQYF